This section outlines one T cell receptor (beta chain) sequence together with its context. As yet, its antigen is unknown. In germline, CDR1 is SEHNR, CDR2 FQNEAQ (reference sequence). The CDR3 sequence is 16 residues long. The V gene end was trimmed by 5 bases and the J gene end by 5 bases; junction bases not matched to a gene: 10. This record comes from a study of T cells in Graves' hyperthyroidism and ophthalmopathy. Findings of the study overall: Researchers found most expanded thyroid clonotypes above 0.001 in blood as well.

Stable Graves' hyperthyroidism denoted no ophthalmopathy progression over 18 months. Exclusion followed for patients with uncontrolled infection, other autoimmune disease, pregnancy or lactation. Clinical symptoms, serum thyroxine, TRAb, thyroid ultrasound and orbital computed tomography established diagnosis. Using RNA transcripts as the source, TCR beta CDR3 regions were amplified. TCR CDR3 regions were first amplified by RT-PCR with HTBI primers. From the multiplex PCR reads, TCRdb called clonotypes with MiXCR, one entry per CDR3 protein. This repertoire shows some 360,000 distinct CDR3 sequences, 11% to 15% found once; its top ten account for 11%.

Sequenced: blood. This chain links TRBV7-9 with TRBJ1-5; 9 nucleotides agree with TRBD1. The sequence came from a woman in her sixties with Graves' hyperthyroidism. The CDR3 DNA reads as TGTGCCAGCAGCAAAGGAATGGGACAGGGTTATCAGCCCCAGCATTTT. This encodes CASSKGMGQGYQPQHF.